A single sample gave rise to the 9 T cell receptor beta chains below, sequenced in a study of blood T cell repertoires in COVID-19. Profiled with immunoSEQ multiplex PCR; TCRdb holds only in-frame clones, not every one. The sample records roughly 150,000 clones, about 83% being singletons. Material: peripheral blood. The receptors shown here come from a man between 60 and 75 years old with acute or convalescent COVID-19.

This sequence joins TRBV6-2 or TRBV6-3 and TRBJ1-2, with 8 nucleotides matching TRBD1. J lost 4 bases, V lost 6 bases, and 10 bases had no gene match. This CDR3 region has 15 residues. In germline, CDR1 is MNHEY, CDR2 SVGEGT. The CDR3 here is CASSPMTGEAYGYTF. In nucleotides, the CDR3 is TGTGCCAGCAGCCCCATGACAGGGGAAGCCTATGGCTACACCTTC.

This clone appeared a few times. The chain joins TRBV19 to TRBJ1-2, with TRBD1 identical over 10 bases. The length of the CDR3 is 14 residues. Germline loops: CDR1 LNHDA, CDR2 SQIVND (reference sequence). The V segment lost 8 bases and the J segment 7 bases; nucleotides outside the gene matches: 10. The CDR3 sequence is CASRPGQGFGGYTF. Written as DNA, the CDR3 is TGTGCCAGTCGACCGGGACAGGGGTTTGGTGGCTACACCTTC. Filled out from reference TRBV19 and TRBJ1-2, the complete variable domain reads DGGITQSPKYLFRKEGQNVTLSCEQNLNHDAMYWYRQDPGQGLRLIYYSQIVNDFQKGDIAEGYSVSREKKESFPLTVTSAQKNPTAFYLCASRPGQGFGGYTFGSGTRLTVV.

The chain carries TRBV21-1 and TRBJ2-5; TRBD2 is the table's D call and was not checked against the DNA. TRBV21-1 is annotated as a pseudogene. The CDR3 has 13 amino acids. The CDR3 spells CASRLAGVETQYF. CDR3 in DNA: TGTGCCAGCAGGTTAGCGGGGGTAGAGACCCAGTACTTC.

The V call is TRBV5-6, the J call TRBJ1-1; 7 bases map to TRBD1. The germline V gene has CDR1 SGHDT and CDR2 YYEEEE. J gave up 3 bases and V 0 bases, and 8 bases lay outside the gene matches. The CDR3 contains 16 residues. CDR3 residues: CASSLGTGTADTEAFF. As DNA, the CDR3 is TGTGCCAGCAGCTTGGGCACCGGGACAGCGGACACTGAAGCTTTCTTT. The variable domain in full, with the rest retrieved from reference TRBV5-6 and TRBJ1-1, is DAGVTQSPTHLIKTRGQQVTLRCSPKSGHDTVSWYQQALGQGPQFIFQYYEEEERQRGNFPDRFSGHQFPNYSSELNVNALLLGDSALYLCASSLGTGTADTEAFFGQGTRLTVV.

This chain connects TRBV7-2 to TRBJ2-2; a weak D match, TRBD1 (6 bases). V lost 5 bases and J 4 bases, leaving 17 bases between the germline ends. CDR3 length: 16 amino acids. From germline, CDR1 is SGHTA and CDR2 FQGNSA. For the CDR3, the DNA is TGTGCCAGCAGCCTAATGGGACACTTGAGCACCGGGGAGCTGTTTTTT. Its protein product is CASSLMGHLSTGELFF.

This rearrangement joins TRBV18 to TRBJ2-5; D may be TRBD2 (5 bases). CDR1 is KGHSH and CDR2 is LQKENI in the germline V gene. This CDR3 comprises 15 residues. V lost 3 bases, J lost 5 bases, and 16 bases lay in between. The CDR3 loop reads CASSPSNVGEETQYF. The DNA of the CDR3 is TGTGCCAGCTCACCGTCTAACGTCGGGGAGGAGACCCAGTACTTC.

This sequence joins TRBV3-1 (or the pseudogene TRBV3-2) and TRBJ2-7; 10 positions match TRBD1. The CDR3 has 15 residues. The germline CDR1 and CDR2 sequences are LGHDT and YNNKEL (reference sequence). V dropped 6 bases and J dropped 0; count of bases not matched to a gene: 5. The CDR3 DNA sequence: TGTGCCAGCAGGCACGGACAGGGGGACTCCTACGAGCAGTACTTC. Amino acid sequence: CASRHGQGDSYEQYF.

This clone was found a few times. The CDR3 DNA reads as TGTGCCTGGAGTGGGACAGGGGGCCATCAGCCCCAGCATTTT. It encodes CAWSGTGGHQPQHF. The rearrangement uses TRBV30 and TRBJ1-5; TRBD1 matches at 11 bases. Germline V gene lookup returns CDR1 GTSNPN and CDR2 SVGIG (reference sequence). This CDR3 has 14 amino acids. With V trimmed by 1 base and J by 5 bases, 1 base remained unmatched.

This sequence joins TRBV25-1 and TRBJ1-4, with a weak D call TRBD1 (6 bases). Trimming shortened V by 6 bases and J by 8 bases, and 16 bases separated the two germline ends. The germline V gene has CDR1 MGHDK and CDR2 SYGVNS. The CDR3 runs 14 residues. As DNA, the CDR3 is TGTGCCAGCAGGAGGAGGGAGGGGGAGGAAAAACTGTTTTTT. Translation gives CASRRREGEEKLFF.